Given below is one T cell receptor (beta chain) in context. The data are from a study of cytomegalovirus exposure and HLA in healthy donors. Study overall: Earlier, fewer than 130 million unique TCR beta sequences were recovered from about 170 million T cells by an analysis.

This PCR relied on a set of 60 Vbeta primers and 13 Jbeta primers. Sequencing used immunoSEQ multiplex PCR; TCRdb keeps in-frame clones, though not all of them. The sample yields about 120,000 clones, 65% to 85% seen once. Sequencing was done on a sample of PBMCs. The sequence came from a man aged 50 or older in good health and CMV-seronegative.

Here the CDR3 reads CASSPPASGIDTQYF. The DNA of the CDR3 is TGTGCCAGCAGCCCCCCAGCTAGCGGGATAGATACGCAGTATTTT. V usage is TRBV7-6 and J usage is TRBJ2-3; 9 nucleotides line up with TRBD2. Per germline, CDR1 SGHVS and CDR2 FNYEAQ. The CDR3 is made up of 15 amino acids. Trimming took 5 bases from V and 5 from J; bases not matched to a gene: 8. Variable domain in full (rest from reference TRBV7-6 and TRBJ2-3): GAGVSQSPRYKVTKRGQDVALRCDPISGHVSLYWYRQALGQGPEFLTYFNYEAQQDKSGLPNDRFSAERPEGSISTLTIQRTEQRDSAMYRCASSPPASGIDTQYFGPGTRLTVL.